This T cell receptor beta chain was captured by sequencing in a study of T-cell reconstitution after alpha-beta-depleted transplantation in children. Regarding the study as a whole: Diversity of TCRbeta at day 60 was high in some patients, arising from surviving recipient T cells and thymic progenitors. By about two months after transplant, alpha-beta T cells reportedly arose from several hundred graft clones that had expanded. Newly made T cells mostly supplied T-cell counts and diversity one year after transplant.

This clonotype was picked up many times. No antigen is known for it. This CDR3 is 13 amino acids long. Trimming left V 7 bases short and J 4 bases short, with 14 bases between. Germline CDR1 and CDR2: SQVTM and ANQGSEA. Preparing the TCRbeta library involved the use of unique molecular identifiers. TCRdb processed the PCR reads anew with MiXCR; each CDR3 protein has one entry. The sample includes 90,000 to 100,000 distinct CDR3 sequences, 23% seen only once; the top ten take 20% to 25%. Sample: PBMCs, taken before TCRalphabeta/CD19-depleted stem cell transplant. This sequence was found in a boy younger than 10 with acute lymphoblastic leukemia, due to receive a stem cell transplant. The rearrangement joins TRBV29-1 to TRBJ2-1; D may match TRBD1 or TRBD2 (5 bases each). DNA of the CDR3: TGCAGCGCTGGGGGTGACAGTTACAATGAGCAGTTCTTC. Protein: CSAGGDSYNEQFF.